This T cell receptor (beta chain) was sequenced in a study of cytomegalovirus exposure and HLA in healthy donors. Comments on this clone: Its antigen is undetermined.

Points from the study as a whole: Association of a missense DCLRE1C variant with TCR beta V- and J-gene trimming was reported in a later analysis. Specific recognition of CMV antigens was confirmed in vitro for three chains (all CMV-associated).

The PCR used 60 Vbeta and 13 Jbeta primers. Sequencing was performed with immunoSEQ multiplex PCR; in TCRdb, only in-frame clones are kept and a portion is missing. The table has 110,000 to 150,000 clones, around 75% seen once. CDR3 length equals 13 residues. V was clipped by 6 bases and J by 5 bases, with 13 bases between them. Germline loops: CDR1 MNHEY, CDR2 SVGAGI. The specimen sequenced was PBMCs. This chain links TRBV6-5 with TRBJ2-5, with a possible D match to TRBD1 (6 bases). The sequence derives from a female donor in good health and CMV-seronegative. The CDR3 DNA is TGTGCCAGCAGACGACAGGCCCGGGAGACCCAGTACTTC. Amino acid sequence: CASRRQARETQYF.